This T cell receptor beta chain was sequenced in a study of glioma-infiltrating T cells. TCR alpha and beta CDR3 regions were amplified from RNA using iRepertoire nested multiplex PCR. Each CDR3 protein gets one entry after TCRdb re-called the multiplex PCR reads with MiXCR. In the table there are 170,000 or so distinct CDR3 sequences, over 40% of which are singletons. Whole-study findings and limits: CDR3 overlap between tissue and blood was very small.

As concerns this clonotype: What it recognizes is unknown.

Trimming removed 6 bases from V and 5 bases from J, with 13 bases in between. The CDR3 is 13 residues long. Looked up from germline, CDR1 is MDHEN and CDR2 is SYDVKM. V is TRBV28 and J is TRBJ1-1; TRBD1 is a possible D gene (6 bases). Input material: glioma tissue, nonneoplastic brain tissue, or PBMCs (not recorded which). The sequence was collected from a human donor with low-grade glioma or glioblastoma, undergoing nonglioma brain surgery, or in good health (not recorded which). CDR3 protein: CASRVGGGTEAFF. The CDR3 nucleotides read TGTGCCAGCAGAGTGGGGGGCGGGACTGAAGCTTTCTTT.